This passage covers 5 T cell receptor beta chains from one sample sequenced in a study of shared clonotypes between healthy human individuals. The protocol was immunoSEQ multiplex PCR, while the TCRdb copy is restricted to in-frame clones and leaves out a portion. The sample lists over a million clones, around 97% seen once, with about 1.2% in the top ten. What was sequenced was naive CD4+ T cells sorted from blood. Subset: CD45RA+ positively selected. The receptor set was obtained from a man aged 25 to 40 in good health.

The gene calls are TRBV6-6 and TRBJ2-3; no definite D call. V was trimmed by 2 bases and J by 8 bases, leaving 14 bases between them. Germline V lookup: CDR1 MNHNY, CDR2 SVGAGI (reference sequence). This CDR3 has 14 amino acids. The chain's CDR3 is CASSYVVGTRTQYF. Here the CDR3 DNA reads TGTGCCAGCAGTTACGTTGTAGGAACTCGTACGCAGTATTTT.

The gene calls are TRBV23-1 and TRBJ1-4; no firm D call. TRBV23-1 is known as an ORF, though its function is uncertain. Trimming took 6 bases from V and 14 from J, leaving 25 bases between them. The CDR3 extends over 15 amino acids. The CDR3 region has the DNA TGCGCCAGCAGCCCAGTCCCTCCTAAGAAGGGTCAGCTGTTTTTT. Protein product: CASSPVPPKKGQLFF.

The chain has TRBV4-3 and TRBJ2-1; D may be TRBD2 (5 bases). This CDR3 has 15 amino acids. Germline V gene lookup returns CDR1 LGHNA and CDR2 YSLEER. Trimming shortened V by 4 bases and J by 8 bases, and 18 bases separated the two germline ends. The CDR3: CASSLPLTRRDEQFF. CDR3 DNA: TGCGCCAGCAGCCTCCCTTTAACCAGGCGGGATGAGCAGTTCTTC.

The CDR3 region is CASSVGLHDYEQYF. In DNA form, the CDR3 reads TGTGCCAGCAGCGTAGGGCTGCACGACTACGAGCAGTACTTC. This rearrangement joins TRBV9 to TRBJ2-7; D gene unclear. CDR1 is SGDLS, CDR2 YYNGEE, per germline. CDR3 length: 14 residues. Trimming cost V 0 bases and J 3 bases, with 10 bases left between them.

CDR3 amino acids: CSVAWGQDQQPQHF. In DNA form, the CDR3 reads TGCAGCGTCGCCTGGGGACAGGATCAGCAGCCCCAGCATTTT. The rearrangement joins TRBV29-1 to TRBJ1-5; 8 bases fit TRBD1. This CDR3 is 14 amino acids long. The V segment lost 6 bases and the J segment 7 bases; nucleotides outside the gene matches: 11. CDR1 and CDR2 (germline): SQVTM, ANQGSEA.